This entry features one TCR beta chain sequence. Its target is not known. The sample comes from a study of T-cell reconstitution after alpha-beta-depleted transplantation in children. Using unique molecular identifiers, the investigators prepared the TCRbeta library. TCRdb redid the calling of the PCR reads with MiXCR, one entry per CDR3 protein. Here the sample spans about 210,000 distinct CDR3 sequences, about 15% being singletons. Study-wide results and caveats: As was reported, about two months after transplant, alpha-beta T cells came from several hundred expanded graft clones. One year post-transplant, T-cell counts and diversity were largely derived from T cells produced anew.

V was clipped by 6 bases and J by 5 bases, with 17 bases between them. This CDR3 is 15 amino acids long. This chain uses TRBV12-3 or TRBV12-4 with TRBJ2-1; possible D gene TRBD1, 6 bases. The clonotype was recovered from a male patient aged 2-9 years who had a stem cell transplant for acute lymphoblastic leukemia, so the T cells may come from the graft donor. Sequenced here: PBMCs, mostly from graft donor cells, sampled 360 days after TCRalphabeta/CD19-depleted stem cell transplant. CDR3 DNA: TGTGCCAGCAGACTCCAGGGGCTTCAGGACAATGAGCAGTTCTTC. It encodes CASRLQGLQDNEQFF.